This T cell receptor beta chain is from a study of cytotoxic CD8 clonotypes in ibrutinib-treated CLL. Regarding the study as a whole: Clonality increased at ibrutinib response and stayed stable in sustained remission. At progression, however, it fell back toward baseline. Relative to age-matched healthy donors, clonality at baseline was higher, and it tracked circulating CD8+ T-cell counts.

The targeted sequencing depth was 1 in 200,000 to 1 in 1 million T cells. Here immunoSEQ multiplex PCR was the method, and the copy in TCRdb shows in-frame clones only, minus some. The sample includes some 290,000 clones, 80% seen only once; the top ten take over 5%. TCR beta libraries used roughly 2 micrograms of DNA from cryopreserved PBMCs. Comment on this clone: Its antigen is currently unknown.

Losses at the gene ends were 7 bases for V and 7 bases for J; bases not matched to a gene: 5. CDR3 length: 12 amino acids. Germline V gene lookup returns CDR1 GTSNPN and CDR2 SVGIG (reference sequence). This TCR derives from a human donor with chronic lymphocytic leukemia. The rearrangement uses TRBV30 and TRBJ1-4, with TRBD1 identical over 8 bases. This material consisted of PBMCs, taken before ibrutinib treatment. The CDR3 sequence is CASDRDGEKLFF. In nucleotides, the CDR3 is TGTGCCTCGGACAGGGACGGTGAAAAACTGTTTTTT.